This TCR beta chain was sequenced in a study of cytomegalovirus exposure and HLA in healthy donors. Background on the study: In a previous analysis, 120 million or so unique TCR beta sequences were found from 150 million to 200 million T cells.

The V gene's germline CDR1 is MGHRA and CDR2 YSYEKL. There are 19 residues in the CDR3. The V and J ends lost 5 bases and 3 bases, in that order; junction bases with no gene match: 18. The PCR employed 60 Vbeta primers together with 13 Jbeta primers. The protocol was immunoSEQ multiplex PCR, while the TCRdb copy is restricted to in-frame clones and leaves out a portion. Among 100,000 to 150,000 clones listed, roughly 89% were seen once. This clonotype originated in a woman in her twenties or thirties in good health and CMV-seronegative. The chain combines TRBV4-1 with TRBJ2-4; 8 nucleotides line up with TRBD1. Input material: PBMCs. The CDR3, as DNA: TGCGCCAGCAGCTCCCTACCAGGACAGGGATTCTTCGGCAAAAACATTCAGTACTTC. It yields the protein CASSSLPGQGFFGKNIQYF.